This T cell receptor beta chain appears in the sequencing data of a study of OX40 agonist ivuxolimab in advanced cancers. The overall study: Those enrolled were 80% to 85% male, with a mean age of roughly 60 years and ages from about 20 to 79. Having had anti-PD-1, anti-PD-L1 or anti-CTLA-4 therapy before was allowed, and around 39% had some.

Study findings and constraints: The specificity for antigen of the expanded peripheral T cells was not determined.

Germline CDR1 and CDR2: ENHRY and SYGVKD. The V gene end was trimmed by 5 bases and the J gene end by 1 base; junction bases not matched to a gene: 8. The CDR3 totals 17 residues. The repertoire was sequenced with immunoSEQ multiplex PCR; TCRdb's copy has only in-frame clones and lacks some. The sample records tens of thousands of clones, around 80% being singletons. Turning to this clone: Its antigen is still unknown.

The source is an adult with an advanced solid tumor such as melanoma, head and neck, liver or kidney cancer. The chain joins TRBV10-3 to TRBJ1-4; TRBD1 aligns across 9 bases. Source: CD4+ or CD8+ T cells sorted from blood, taken in a trial of the OX40 agonist ivuxolimab. The CDR3 here is CAISPGTGRGTNEKLFF. The CDR3 DNA reads TGTGCCATCAGTCCGGGGACAGGGAGGGGAACTAATGAAAAACTGTTTTTT.